A single sample gave rise to the 3 T cell receptor beta chains below, sequenced in a study of blood T cells in healthy people across ages. PCR was performed a second time for roughly 7 to 11 cycles using a sample-barcoded 5' primer and a J-beta primer mix. A single record per CDR3 protein comes from TCRdb applying MiXCR to the 5' RACE reads. This sample has roughly 700,000 distinct CDR3 sequences; 32% occur once, and the top ten carry approximately 15%. The specimen sequenced was blood. The receptors originated from a woman older than 75 in good health.

This clonotype was counted only a few times. The genes are TRBV27 and TRBJ2-1; D unresolved. This CDR3 is built from 16 residues. V was shortened by 4 bases and J by 4 bases, with 17 bases between the two germline ends. Germline V gives CDR1 MNHEY, CDR2 SMNVEV (reference sequence). In nucleotides, the CDR3 is TGTGCCAGCAGTTCAAGCGACGGTCTTTCTTACAATGAGCAGTTCTTC. This gives the protein CASSSSDGLSYNEQFF.

V gene TRBV9 combines with J gene TRBJ2-4; 7 nucleotides match TRBD2. The J call could be wrong; TRBJ2-7 is a better fit for the DNA end. This CDR3 has 15 amino acids. The germline gives CDR1 SGDLS, CDR2 YYNGEE. For the CDR3, the DNA is TGTGCCAGCAGCGTAGATGGTAGCGGGTCCCGCGAGCAGTACTTC. Its translation: CASSVDGSGSREQYF.

The V call is TRBV30, the J call TRBJ1-1; D possibly corresponds to TRBD1 (5 bases). Trimming removed 2 bases from V and 4 bases from J, with 11 bases in between. Looked up from germline, CDR1 is GTSNPN and CDR2 is SVGIG (reference sequence). CDR3 length: 13 amino acids. The DNA for the CDR3 is TGTGCCTGGAGTCGATTCGGGACCACTGAAGCTTTCTTT. It specifies CAWSRFGTTEAFF.